A selection of T cell receptor beta chains follows, all from one sample in a study of blood T cell repertoires in COVID-19. Repertoires were generated with immunoSEQ multiplex PCR, while TCRdb's copy carries only in-frame clones and drops some. In the table there are 150,000 to 200,000 clones, approximately 86% of which are singletons. Sequencing was done on a sample of peripheral blood. The receptors originated from a man aged 50 to 59 with active or convalescent COVID-19. The CDR3 runs from the conserved cysteine through the conserved F or W. D genes are given only for firm matches. Clone size is stated in some rows and not others, as once, few, many or a class when expanded.

>TRBV28|-|14|TRBJ1-3|-
CASRTGFSGNTIYF
TGTGCCAGCAGGACAGGCTTCTCTGGAAACACCATATATTTT
>TRBV6-2/TRBV6-3|-|14|TRBJ1-2|TRBD1
CASSYPGTVYGYTF
TGTGCCAGCAGTTACCCCGGGACAGTCTATGGCTACACCTTC
>TRBV27|-|13|TRBJ1-2|-
CASSLTGRNGYTF
TGTGCCAGCAGTCTGACAGGTAGAAATGGCTACACCTTC
>TRBV4-1|-|17|TRBJ1-5|-
CASSQDEGRRRILPQHF
TGCGCCAGCAGCCAAGACGAGGGCAGACGGCGAATACTGCCCCAGCATTTT
>TRBV11-3|-|13|TRBJ1-6|-
CASSSGLWSPLHF
TGTGCCAGCAGCTCGGGACTCTGGTCACCCCTCCACTTT
>TRBV30|-|15|TRBJ1-5|TRBD1
CAWSVQGYSNQPQHF
TGTGCCTGGAGTGTACAGGGGTATAGCAATCAGCCCCAGCATTTT
>TRBV7-8|-|15|TRBJ1-5|-
CASSPSRRFNQPQHF
TGTGCCAGCAGCCCAAGCCGGCGGTTCAATCAGCCCCAGCATTTT
>TRBV30|-|16|TRBJ1-2|-
CAWRPSWGRGNYGYTF
TGTGCCTGGCGCCCGTCATGGGGACGGGGGAACTATGGCTACACCTTC
>TRBV19|-|15|TRBJ1-3|-
CASSIAVSSGNTIYF
TGTGCCAGTAGTATAGCCGTGAGCTCTGGAAACACCATATATTTT
>TRBV27|-|17|TRBJ2-1|TRBD2
CASSKRTSGNLYNEQFF
TGTGCCAGCAGCAAAAGGACTAGCGGGAACCTCTACAATGAGCAGTTCTTC
>TRBV4-1|-|14|TRBJ1-2|-
CASSPGDSRGGYTF
TGCGCCAGCAGCCCGGGGGACTCCCGAGGGGGCTACACCTTC
>TRBV7-2|-|14|TRBJ1-1|-
CASSLGYSGTEAFF
TGTGCCAGCAGCTTAGGCTACAGTGGGACTGAAGCTTTCTTT
>TRBV1|few|15|TRBJ1-1|-
CTSSQEDISNTEAFF
TGCACCAGCAGCCAAGAGGACATATCGAACACTGAAGCTTTCTTT
>TRBV6-5|-|14|TRBJ2-7|-
CASSYSGRNYEQYF
TGTGCCAGCAGTTACTCAGGCAGGAACTACGAGCAGTACTTC
>TRBV29-1|-|13|TRBJ1-1|TRBD1
CSVAIDRGTEAFF
TGCAGCGTCGCAATTGACAGGGGCACTGAAGCTTTCTTT
>TRBV7-9|-|12|TRBJ1-5|-
CASQAPNQPQHF
TGTGCCAGTCAGGCTCCGAATCAGCCCCAGCATTTT
>TRBV9|once|16|TRBJ2-1|-
CASSSLAGTVYNEQFF
TGTGCCAGCAGCTCTCTTGCGGGGACAGTCTACAATGAGCAGTTCTTC
>TRBV13|-|16|TRBJ1-2|-
CASSLVGTGPRYGYTF
TGTGCCAGCAGCTTAGTCGGCACAGGGCCTCGCTATGGCTACACCTTC
>TRBV27|-|12|TRBJ1-6|-
CASRVGGSPLHF
TGTGCCAGCAGGGTGGGGGGTTCACCCCTCCACTTT
>TRBV15|few|18|TRBJ1-5|-
CATSKESWAFSSNQPQHF
TGTGCCACCAGCAAGGAATCTTGGGCTTTTTCTAGCAATCAGCCCCAGCATTTT
>TRBV12-3/TRBV12-4|-|13|TRBJ1-6|-
CASSLRRASPLHF
TGTGCCAGCAGCCTCCGGAGGGCCTCACCCCTCCACTTT
>TRBV27|-|16|TRBJ2-3|TRBD2
CASSSGLAGATDTQYF
TGTGCCAGCAGTTCTGGACTAGCGGGAGCCACAGATACGCAGTATTTT
>TRBV9|medium-sized|18|TRBJ2-1|-
CASSDAEEVEFSYNEQFF
TGTGCCAGCAGTGACGCCGAGGAGGTGGAATTCTCCTACAATGAGCAGTTCTTC
>TRBV27|-|13|TRBJ2-7|-
CASKIQGGYEQYF
TGTGCCAGCAAAATACAGGGTGGGTACGAGCAGTACTTC
>TRBV5-4|-|14|TRBJ1-1|-
CASSPPARGTEAFF
TGTGCCAGCAGCCCCCCGGCCCGGGGCACTGAAGCTTTCTTT
>TRBV6-1|-|16|TRBJ2-2|TRBD2
CASSEMAGGLAGELFF
TGTGCCAGCAGTGAAATGGCGGGAGGATTGGCCGGGGAGCTGTTTTTT
>TRBV6-5|few|15|TRBJ1-3|TRBD1
CASRPLDRAGNTIYF
TGTGCCAGCAGACCTCTCGACAGGGCTGGAAACACCATATATTTT
>TRBV6-5|-|15|TRBJ1-4|-
CASRRQTGLEEKLFF
TGTGCCAGCAGGAGACAGACTGGGTTAGAAGAAAAACTGTTTTTT
>TRBV4-3|-|15|TRBJ1-1|TRBD1
CASSQPGQGHTEAFF
TGCGCCAGCAGCCAACCCGGACAGGGGCACACTGAAGCTTTCTTT
>TRBV7-2|-|15|TRBJ1-2|-
CASSLDRGYGYGYTF
TGTGCCAGCAGCTTAGATCGGGGGTACGGGTATGGCTACACCTTC
>TRBV2|-|13|TRBJ1-5|-
CASSVRRGQPQHF
TGTGCCAGCAGTGTAAGGAGAGGTCAGCCCCAGCATTTT
>TRBV7-2|-|16|TRBJ1-5|-
CASSLGGLQFNQPQHF
TGTGCCAGCAGCTTAGGTGGATTACAGTTTAATCAGCCCCAGCATTTT
>TRBV12-5|-|14|TRBJ2-5|TRBD2
CASGLFSGIGTQYF
TGTGCTAGTGGTTTGTTCAGCGGGATTGGGACCCAGTACTTC
>TRBV5-4|-|15|TRBJ2-3|-
CASSTTQTAGYTQYF
TGTGCCAGCAGCACCACCCAGACGGCAGGATATACGCAGTATTTT
>TRBV7-6|-|20|TRBJ2-7|TRBD2
CASSPTSTSGIAAKSYEQYF
TGTGCCAGCAGCCCGACTTCGACTAGCGGGATCGCGGCTAAGTCCTACGAGCAGTACTTC
>TRBV4-1|-|15|TRBJ1-5|-
CASSQVQKPNQPQHF
TGCGCCAGCAGCCAAGTACAGAAGCCGAATCAGCCCCAGCATTTT
>TRBV5-1|-|15|TRBJ1-4|-
CASSLGAPTNEKLFF
TGCGCCAGCAGCCTGGGGGCGCCAACTAATGAAAAACTGTTTTTT
>TRBV2|few|14|TRBJ1-2|-
CASKLAEGIGGYTF
TGTGCCAGCAAACTGGCGGAGGGGATCGGTGGCTACACCTTC
>TRBV19|-|13|TRBJ1-4|-
CASSDRRNEKLFF
TGTGCCAGTAGTGACAGGCGAAATGAAAAACTGTTTTTT
>TRBV30|-|14|TRBJ1-3|TRBD1
CAWSVQGRGNTIYF
TGTGCCTGGAGTGTACAGGGGCGAGGAAACACCATATATTTT
>TRBV18|-|13|TRBJ2-7|-
CASSPRVQDEQYF
TGTGCCAGCTCACCCAGGGTACAAGACGAGCAGTACTTC
>TRBV9|-|16|TRBJ2-1|-
CASSVTSGAYYNEQFF
TGTGCCAGCAGCGTAACTTCGGGAGCTTACTACAATGAGCAGTTCTTC
>TRBV5-1|-|17|TRBJ1-2|TRBD1
CASSPDTGDDWDYGYTF
TGCGCCAGCAGCCCGGACACAGGGGACGACTGGGACTATGGCTACACCTTC
>TRBV15|-|13|TRBJ2-3|-
CATQQGAGDTQYF
TGTGCCACCCAACAAGGGGCAGGAGATACGCAGTATTTT